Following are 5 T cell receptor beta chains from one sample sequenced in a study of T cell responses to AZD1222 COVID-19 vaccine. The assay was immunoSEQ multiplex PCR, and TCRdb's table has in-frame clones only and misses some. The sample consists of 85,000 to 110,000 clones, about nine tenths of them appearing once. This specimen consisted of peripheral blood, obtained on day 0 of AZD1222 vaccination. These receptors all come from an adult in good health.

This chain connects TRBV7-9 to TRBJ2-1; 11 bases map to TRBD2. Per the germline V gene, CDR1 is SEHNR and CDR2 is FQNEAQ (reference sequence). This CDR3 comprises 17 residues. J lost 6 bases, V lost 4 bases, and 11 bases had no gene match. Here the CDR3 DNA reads TGTGCCAGCAGCTCACTACGAGGGACTAGCGGTCGCAATGAGCAGTTCTTC. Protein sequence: CASSSLRGTSGRNEQFF.

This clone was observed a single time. The CDR3 region is CASSSVVAPLTDTQYF. CDR3 coding DNA: TGTGCCAGCAGCTCAGTTGTGGCCCCCCTCACAGATACGCAGTATTTT. This chain connects TRBV5-6 to TRBJ2-3; D unclear. The V gene's germline CDR1 is SGHDT and CDR2 YYEEEE. Trimming took off 3 bases at V and 2 bases at J, with 16 bases between the two ends. The CDR3 is made up of 16 amino acids.

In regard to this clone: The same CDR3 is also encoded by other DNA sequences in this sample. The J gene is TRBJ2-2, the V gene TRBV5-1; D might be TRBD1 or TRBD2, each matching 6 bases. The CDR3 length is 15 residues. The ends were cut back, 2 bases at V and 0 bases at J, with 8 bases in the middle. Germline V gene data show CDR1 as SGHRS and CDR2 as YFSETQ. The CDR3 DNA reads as TGCGCCAGCAGCTTAGGGGGGACGAACACCGGGGAGCTGTTTTTT. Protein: CASSLGGTNTGELFF.

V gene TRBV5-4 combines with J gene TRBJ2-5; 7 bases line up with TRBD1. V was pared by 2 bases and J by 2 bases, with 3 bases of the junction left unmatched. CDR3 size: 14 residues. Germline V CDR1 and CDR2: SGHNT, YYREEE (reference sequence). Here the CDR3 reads CASSFGRGQETQYF. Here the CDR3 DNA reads TGTGCCAGCAGCTTTGGCAGGGGGCAAGAGACCCAGTACTTC.

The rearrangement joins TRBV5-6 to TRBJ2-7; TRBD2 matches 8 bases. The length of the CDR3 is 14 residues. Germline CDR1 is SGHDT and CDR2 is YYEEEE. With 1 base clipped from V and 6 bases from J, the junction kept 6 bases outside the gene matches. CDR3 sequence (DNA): TGTGCCAGCAGCTTGAGGCGGGAGGACGGCGAGCAGTACTTC. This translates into CASSLRREDGEQYF.